This passage covers 8 T cell receptor beta chains from one sample sequenced in a study of shared clonotypes between healthy human individuals. TCRdb keeps only in-frame clones here, not all; method: immunoSEQ multiplex PCR. The sample yields about 2.4 million clones, 90% to 95% seen once. Sequenced: naive CD4+ T cells sorted from blood. The subset was: CD45RA+ positively selected. The receptors stem from a man aged 18 to 30 in good health.

This chain uses TRBV5-1 with TRBJ2-7; 10 nucleotides match TRBD2. Trimming cost V 0 bases and J 4 bases; bases outside gene matches: 7. The CDR3 sequence is 16 residues long. In germline, CDR1 is SGHRS, CDR2 YFSETQ. This CDR3 reads CASSLASLAGAYEQYF. For the CDR3, the DNA is TGCGCCAGCAGCTTGGCCTCTCTAGCGGGGGCGTACGAGCAGTACTTC.

The chain joins TRBV10-1 to TRBJ2-1, with 8 bases matching TRBD1. Germline trimming cut 6 bases from V and 6 bases from J; bases unmatched to any gene: 7. From germline, CDR1 is WNHNN and CDR2 SYGVQD (reference sequence). This CDR3 comprises 14 residues. CDR3 residues: CASRPGQGSNEQFF. The CDR3 DNA follows: TGCGCCAGCAGACCCGGACAGGGCAGCAATGAGCAGTTCTTC.

V is TRBV5-1 and J is TRBJ2-7; maybe TRBD1 (5 bases). The CDR3 contains 14 residues. Looked up from germline, CDR1 is SGHRS and CDR2 is YFSETQ. The V end lost 1 base, the J end lost 2 bases, and 10 bases lay between the germline ends. In DNA, the CDR3 is TGCGCCAGCAGCTTGCTGGACACTACCTACGAGCAGTACTTC. Translating it yields CASSLLDTTYEQYF.

A word on this clone: A much larger clone is a single base away; this may be a read error. The same CDR3 is also encoded by other DNA sequences in this sample. V gene TRBV7-9 combines with J gene TRBJ1-1; D is possibly TRBD1 (6 bases). The V end lost 3 bases, the J end lost 2 bases, and 7 bases lay between the germline ends. CDR1 SEHNR and CDR2 FQNEAQ come from the germline V gene (reference sequence). CDR3 size: 13 residues. CDR3 nucleotide sequence: TGTGCCAGCAGCTTCAGGGGTAACACTGAAGCTTTCTTT. It encodes CASSFRGNTEAFF. The full variable domain, rest sourced from reference TRBV7-9 and TRBJ1-1, is DTGVSQNPRHKITKRGQNVTFRCDPISEHNRLYWYRQTLGQGPEFLTYFQNEAQLEKSRLLSDRFSAERPKGSFSTLEIQRTEQGDSAMYLCASSFRGNTEAFFGQGTRLTVV.

The gene calls are TRBV5-1 and TRBJ2-3; D ambiguous. CDR3 length: 15 amino acids. Germline V gives CDR1 SGHRS, CDR2 YFSETQ. Deletions cut 0 bases from V and 0 bases from J, with 8 bases between. The CDR3 loop reads CASSLDSPSTDTQYF. The CDR3 DNA reads as TGCGCCAGCAGCTTGGATAGCCCGAGCACAGATACGCAGTATTTT.

This clone was picked up a small number of times. Different DNA sequences within this sample yield the same CDR3. CDR3 sequence: CASSIGQANQPQHF. CDR3 nucleotides: TGTGCCAGTAGTATCGGACAGGCCAATCAGCCCCAGCATTTT. The V gene is TRBV19, the J gene TRBJ1-5; the match to TRBD1 covers 7 bases. V gave up 3 bases and J gave up 3 bases; unmatched junction bases: 2. Germline assignment: CDR1 LNHDA and CDR2 SQIVND (reference sequence). CDR3 size: 14 residues.

V usage is TRBV5-1 and J usage is TRBJ2-6; D may be TRBD1 or TRBD2 (6 bases each). Germline V gene sequence: CDR1 SGHRS, CDR2 YFSETQ. CDR3 length: 14 residues. Trimming took 4 bases from V and 4 from J, leaving 9 bases between them. CDR3 nucleotide sequence: TGCGCCAGCAGCGGGGGGCACGGGGCCAACGTCCTGACTTTC. Translating it yields CASSGGHGANVLTF. The full variable domain, completed using reference TRBV5-1 and TRBJ2-6, is KAGVTQTPRYLIKTRGQQVTLSCSPISGHRSVSWYQQTPGQGLQFLFEYFSETQRNKGNFPGRFSGRQFSNSRSEMNVSTLELGDSALYLCASSGGHGANVLTFGAGSRLTVL.

In this sample, this clone turned up a few times. The rearrangement joins TRBV5-4 to TRBJ1-6, with 9 bases fitting TRBD1. CDR1 is SGHNT and CDR2 is YYREEE in the germline V gene (reference sequence). This CDR3 region has 15 residues. V shed 0 bases, J shed 10 bases, and the junction held 5 bases outside the gene matches. The CDR3 DNA is TGTGCCAGCAGCTTGGTGACAGGGACAGGGTCACCCCTCCACTTT. Amino acids: CASSLVTGTGSPLHF.